This T cell receptor beta chain was sequenced in a study of response to subunit inactivated influenza vaccine. Trimming left V 0 bases short and J 3 bases short, with 6 bases between. There are 12 residues in the CDR3. Germline CDR1 and CDR2: SQVTM and ANQGSEA. TCRdb reprocessed the RT-PCR reads via MiXCR and lists one record per CDR3 protein. Of 500,000 to 600,000 distinct CDR3 sequences in the sample, 13% to 15% are singletons; the top ten hold around 10%. General observations from the study: Few additional T cells are recruited per seasonal influenza vaccination, authors suggested.

This clonotype appeared a few times. The antigen is not known. This sequence joins TRBV29-1 and TRBJ2-7; D is perhaps TRBD2 (5 bases). The clonotype originates from a man aged 45-65 years who received an inactivated influenza vaccine. The starting material was PBMCs from blood, obtained 11 to 12 days after vaccination. The CDR3 nucleotides are TGCAGCGTTGAAGATCGGGACTACGAGCAGTACTTC. Amino acid sequence: CSVEDRDYEQYF.